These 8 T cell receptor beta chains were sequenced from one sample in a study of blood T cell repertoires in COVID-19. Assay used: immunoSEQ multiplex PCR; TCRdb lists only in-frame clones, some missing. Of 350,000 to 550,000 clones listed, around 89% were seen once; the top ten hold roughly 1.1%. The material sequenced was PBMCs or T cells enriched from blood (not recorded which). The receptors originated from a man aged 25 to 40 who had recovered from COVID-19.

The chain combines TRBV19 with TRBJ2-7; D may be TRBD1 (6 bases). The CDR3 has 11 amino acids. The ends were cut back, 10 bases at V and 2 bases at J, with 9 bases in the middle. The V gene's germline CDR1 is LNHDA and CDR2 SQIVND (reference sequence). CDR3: CATRDTYEQYF. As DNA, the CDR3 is TGTGCCACCCGGGACACCTACGAGCAGTACTTC.

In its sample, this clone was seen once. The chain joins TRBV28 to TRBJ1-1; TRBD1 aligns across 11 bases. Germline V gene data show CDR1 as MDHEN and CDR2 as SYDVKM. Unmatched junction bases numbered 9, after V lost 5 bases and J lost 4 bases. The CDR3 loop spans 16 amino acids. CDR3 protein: CASSKPGQGVATEAFF. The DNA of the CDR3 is TGTGCCAGCAGTAAGCCGGGACAGGGGGTTGCCACTGAAGCTTTCTTT.

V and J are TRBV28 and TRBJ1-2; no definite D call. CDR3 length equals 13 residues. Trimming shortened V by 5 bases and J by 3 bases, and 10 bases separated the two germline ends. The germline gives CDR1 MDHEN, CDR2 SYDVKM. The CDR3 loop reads CASSPPVHYGYTF. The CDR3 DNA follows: TGTGCCAGCAGTCCCCCAGTACACTATGGCTACACCTTC.

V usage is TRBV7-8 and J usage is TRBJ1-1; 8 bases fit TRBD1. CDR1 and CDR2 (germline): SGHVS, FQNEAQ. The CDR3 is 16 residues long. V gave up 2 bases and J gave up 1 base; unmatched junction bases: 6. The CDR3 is CASSLNRGTGNTEAFF. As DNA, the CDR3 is TGTGCCAGCAGCTTAAATCGCGGGACAGGGAACACTGAAGCTTTCTTT.

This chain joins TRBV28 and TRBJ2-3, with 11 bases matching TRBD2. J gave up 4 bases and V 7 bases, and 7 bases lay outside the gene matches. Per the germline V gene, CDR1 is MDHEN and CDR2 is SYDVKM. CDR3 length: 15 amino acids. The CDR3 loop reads CASTKLAGVPDTQYF. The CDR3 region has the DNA TGTGCCAGCACGAAACTAGCGGGAGTCCCAGATACGCAGTATTTT.

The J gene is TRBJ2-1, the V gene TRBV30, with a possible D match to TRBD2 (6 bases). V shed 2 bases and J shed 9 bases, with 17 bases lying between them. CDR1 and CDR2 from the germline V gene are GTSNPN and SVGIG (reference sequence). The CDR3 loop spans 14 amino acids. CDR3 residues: CAWSKGLPPSEQFF. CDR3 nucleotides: TGTGCCTGGAGTAAGGGACTCCCGCCGAGTGAGCAGTTCTTC.

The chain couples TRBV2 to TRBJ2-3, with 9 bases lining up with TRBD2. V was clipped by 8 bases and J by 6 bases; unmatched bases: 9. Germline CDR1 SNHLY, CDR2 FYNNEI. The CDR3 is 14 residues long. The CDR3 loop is CASGYFLAGDTQYF. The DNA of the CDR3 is TGTGCCAGCGGGTATTTCCTAGCGGGGGATACGCAGTATTTT.

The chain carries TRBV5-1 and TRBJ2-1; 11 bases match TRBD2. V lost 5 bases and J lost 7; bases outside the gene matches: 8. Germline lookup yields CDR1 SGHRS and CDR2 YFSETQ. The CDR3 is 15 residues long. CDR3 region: CASRLAGGPVNEQFF. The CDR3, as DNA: TGCGCCAGCAGATTAGCGGGAGGGCCTGTGAATGAGCAGTTCTTC.